Below are 24 T cell receptor beta chains sequenced from a single sample in a study of siplizumab effects on memory and regulatory T cells (dated by TCRdb to between 2019 and 2020). Library generation was performed with the immunoSEQ multiplex PCR assay. This immuneACCESS table, as held by TCRdb, lists in-frame sequences with V and J called but not all clones. Of the missing ones, under half trace to an unresolved V gene in checked studies; the others have no known cause. The sample contains under 100,000 clones, over 90% of them found a single time. Of the sample, approximately 1.2% is held by the ten largest clones. Sequenced input: non-Treg CD4+ T cells sorted from blood. The cell subset or site label for this specimen denotes: FACS-sorted unstimulated CD4+ non-regulatory T cells. All receptors come from a human donor in good health.

The chain recombines TRBV6-5 with TRBJ2-1; 9 bases match TRBD2. Germline V gene data show CDR1 as MNHEY and CDR2 as SVGAGI. Unmatched junction bases numbered 12, after V lost 2 bases and J lost 10 bases. This CDR3 is 16 amino acids long. CDR3 DNA sequence: TGTGCCAGCAGTTACCATAAGGGACTAGCTGGGGAAGAGCAGTTCTTC. This gives the protein CASSYHKGLAGEEQFF.

In this sample, this clone turned up once. This chain connects TRBV19 to TRBJ1-2, with D hard to call. The ends were cut back, 7 bases at V and 4 bases at J, with 13 bases in the middle. The length of the CDR3 is 13 residues. Germline CDR1 LNHDA, CDR2 SQIVND (reference sequence). The CDR3, as DNA: TGTGCCAGTAAGAGGAATGACCCCTATGGCTACACCTTC. Translating gives CASKRNDPYGYTF.

This chain uses TRBV7-3 with TRBJ2-6; D ambiguous. The V end lost 5 bases, the J end lost 2 bases, and 16 bases lay between the germline ends. The CDR3 contains 17 residues. The germline V gene encodes CDR1 SGHTA and CDR2 FQGTGA. The CDR3 reads CASSRTELRTGANVLTF. For the CDR3, the DNA is TGTGCCAGCAGCCGCACAGAACTCAGAACTGGGGCCAACGTCCTGACTTTC.

CDR3 nucleotides: TGTGCCAGCAGCGTCAGGGTCATAGAGCCCCAGCATTTT. Translating it yields CASSVRVIEPQHF. The chain recombines TRBV7-8 with TRBJ1-5; weak D call: TRBD1 (5 bases). Trimming left V 5 bases short and J 8 bases short, with 13 bases between. This CDR3 has 13 residues. The germline CDR1 and CDR2 sequences are SGHVS and FQNEAQ.

This chain uses TRBV2 with TRBJ2-3, with 9 positions matching TRBD2. Germline trimming cut 8 bases from V and 4 bases from J; bases unmatched to any gene: 7. The CDR3 is 14 residues long. Germline V lookup: CDR1 SNHLY, CDR2 FYNNEI. In DNA form, the CDR3 reads TGTGCCAGCGTTAGCGGGAGCTGGGCAGATACGCAGTATTTT. It translates to CASVSGSWADTQYF.

The chain links TRBV6-1 to TRBJ2-4, with D unclear. Germline V lookup: CDR1 MNHNS, CDR2 SASEGT. V was pared by 3 bases and J by 1 base, with 4 bases between. This CDR3 is 13 amino acids long. The CDR3 DNA is TGTGCCAGCAGTGATTTTGCCAAAAACATTCAGTACTTC. It translates to CASSDFAKNIQYF.

The genes are TRBV5-4 and TRBJ2-3; 14 positions match TRBD2. V was clipped by 3 bases and J by 4 bases; unmatched bases: 10. In germline, CDR1 is SGHNT, CDR2 YYREEE (reference sequence). The CDR3 totals 18 residues. CDR3 residues: CASSSGGRGLAGADTQYF. The CDR3 nucleotides are TGTGCCAGCAGCTCAGGAGGAAGGGGACTAGCGGGAGCAGATACGCAGTATTTT.

V usage is TRBV30 and J usage is TRBJ1-1, with D hard to call. The CDR3 contains 14 residues. Per germline, CDR1 GTSNPN and CDR2 SVGIG (reference sequence). Trimming shortened V by 3 bases and J by 1 base, and 12 bases separated the two germline ends. The CDR3 region is CAWSDPRSNTEAFF. The CDR3 DNA sequence: TGTGCCTGGAGCGACCCAAGATCGAACACTGAAGCTTTCTTT. Drawing the rest from reference TRBV30 and TRBJ1-1, the complete variable domain is SQTIHQWPATLVQPVGSPLSLECTVEGTSNPNLYWYRQAAGRGLQLLFYSVGIGQISSEVPQNLSASRPQDRQFILSSKKLLLSDSGFYLCAWSDPRSNTEAFFGQGTRLTVV.

The chain is built from TRBV19 and TRBJ2-2; D gene ambiguous. The CDR3 consists of 14 residues. Per the germline V gene, CDR1 is LNHDA and CDR2 is SQIVND (reference sequence). V was clipped by 5 bases and J by 1 base, with 8 bases between them. DNA of the CDR3: TGTGCCAGTAGTCTAGGGCAGAACACCGGGGAGCTGTTTTTT. Its protein product is CASSLGQNTGELFF.

The V gene is TRBV25-1, the J gene TRBJ1-1; 7 positions match TRBD1. The CDR3 totals 16 residues. With V trimmed by 6 bases and J by 0 bases, 10 bases remained unmatched. Germline values: CDR1 MGHDK, CDR2 SYGVNS. The CDR3 sequence: CASRGNLGGLNTEAFF. The CDR3 DNA reads TGTGCCAGCAGGGGAAACTTAGGGGGCCTGAACACTGAAGCTTTCTTT.

V and J are TRBV5-8 and TRBJ2-5; maybe TRBD1 (6 bases). Germline lookup yields CDR1 SGHTS and CDR2 YDEGEE. The CDR3 is made up of 16 amino acids. Between the trimmed V and J ends, which lost 0 bases and 1 base, there was a span of 13 bases. The CDR3 nucleotides are TGTGCCAGCAGCTTGGGTCCCAGGGGCGGCCAAGAGACCCAGTACTTC. It specifies CASSLGPRGGQETQYF. The full variable domain, with the rest looked up from reference TRBV5-8 and TRBJ2-5, is EAGVTQSPTHLIKTRGQQATLRCSPISGHTSVYWYQQALGLGLQFLLWYDEGEERNRGNFPPRFSGRQFPNYSSELNVNALELEDSALYLCASSLGPRGGQETQYFGPGTRLLVL.

The chain recombines TRBV7-9 with TRBJ2-3; D perhaps matches TRBD1 (6 bases). Germline assignment: CDR1 SEHNR and CDR2 FQNEAQ (reference sequence). The germline V and J ends were trimmed by 1 base and 0 bases, with 14 bases remaining between them. The CDR3 contains 17 residues. CDR3: CASSLGGLALSTDTQYF. DNA for the CDR3: TGTGCCAGCAGCTTAGGGGGGCTAGCCCTAAGCACAGATACGCAGTATTTT.

The chain employs TRBV19 and TRBJ2-7, with D unresolved. This CDR3 has 14 residues. Germline values: CDR1 LNHDA, CDR2 SQIVND (reference sequence). The V and J ends lost 5 bases and 2 bases respectively, with 13 bases between them. CDR3 amino acids: CASSVSTNTYEQYF. In DNA, the CDR3 is TGTGCCAGTAGTGTCTCAACCAATACCTACGAGCAGTACTTC. Using reference TRBV19 and TRBJ2-7 for the parts outside the CDR3, the full variable domain is DGGITQSPKYLFRKEGQNVTLSCEQNLNHDAMYWYRQDPGQGLRLIYYSQIVNDFQKGDIAEGYSVSREKKESFPLTVTSAQKNPTAFYLCASSVSTNTYEQYFGPGTRLTVT.

The chain couples TRBV5-1 to TRBJ2-7; either TRBD1 or TRBD2 may supply D (5 bases each). The CDR3 is 15 amino acids. Trimming shortened V by 0 bases and J by 1 base, and 11 bases separated the two germline ends. Per the germline V gene, CDR1 is SGHRS and CDR2 is YFSETQ. In DNA form, the CDR3 reads TGCGCCAGCAGCTTGGGGCAGGGAGCGTCCTACGAGCAGTACTTC. Protein: CASSLGQGASYEQYF.

The J gene is TRBJ2-7, the V gene TRBV2; D not resolved. Between the trimmed V and J ends, which lost 2 bases and 0 bases, there was a span of 5 bases. The CDR3 is 13 residues long. The germline CDR1 and CDR2 sequences are SNHLY and FYNNEI. The CDR3 spells CASSEPVSYEQYF. CDR3 sequence (DNA): TGTGCCAGCAGTGAACCGGTCTCCTACGAGCAGTACTTC.

The chain is built from TRBV2 and TRBJ2-2; TRBD1 aligns across 9 bases. Trimming took 5 bases from V and 2 from J; bases not matched to a gene: 9. There are 17 residues in the CDR3. Germline V gene lookup returns CDR1 SNHLY and CDR2 FYNNEI. The CDR3 bases are TGTGCCAGCAGTTCCCAACAGGGGGCCTTAAACACCGGGGAGCTGTTTTTT. The encoded protein is CASSSQQGALNTGELFF.

This chain links TRBV6-6 with TRBJ2-6; D might be TRBD1 or TRBD2, each matching 5 bases. The germline gives CDR1 MNHNY, CDR2 SVGAGI (reference sequence). The V and J ends lost 6 bases and 4 bases respectively, with 16 bases between them. The CDR3 runs 16 residues. Here the CDR3 reads CASRIDGTSGANVLTF. CDR3 sequence (DNA): TGTGCCAGCAGAATCGATGGGACCTCAGGGGCCAACGTCCTGACTTTC.

The genes are TRBV5-1 and TRBJ1-2; 9 bases line up with TRBD1. The CDR3 spans 16 residues. Trimming cost V 4 bases and J 2 bases; bases outside gene matches: 9. CDR1 is SGHRS, CDR2 YFSETQ, per germline. The CDR3: CASSRTGDVGNYGYTF. DNA for the CDR3: TGCGCCAGCAGCCGGACAGGGGATGTCGGAAACTATGGCTACACCTTC.

The rearrangement joins TRBV18 to TRBJ2-7; possibly TRBD1 for D (5 bases). Per germline, CDR1 KGHSH and CDR2 LQKENI. The CDR3 has 13 residues. Trimming removed 6 bases from V and 6 bases from J, with 15 bases in between. The CDR3 DNA reads as TGTGCCAGCTCGGCCCTACAGGAGTCCGAGCAGTACTTC. It specifies CASSALQESEQYF.

V usage is TRBV27 and J usage is TRBJ2-7, with unresolved D. The V gene's germline CDR1 is MNHEY and CDR2 SMNVEV (reference sequence). The V end was cut by 11 bases, the J end by 3 bases, with 20 bases between. The CDR3 contains 14 residues. The CDR3 DNA follows: TGTGCCGGATCAGATGAGTCAGCCGACTACGAGCAGTACTTC. Its translation is CAGSDESADYEQYF.

This clone was detected once. The genes are TRBV7-8 and TRBJ2-7; 11 bases agree with TRBD1. V trimming: 5 bases; J trimming: 3 bases; junction bases outside the gene matches: 12. The V gene's germline CDR1 is SGHVS and CDR2 FQNEAQ. This CDR3 contains 17 residues. Here the CDR3 reads CASSLSGTGGDYYEQYF. For the CDR3, the DNA is TGTGCCAGCAGCCTATCAGGGACAGGGGGGGACTACTACGAGCAGTACTTC.

The J gene is TRBJ1-1, the V gene TRBV18, with D maybe TRBD1 (5 bases). The CDR3 spans 14 residues. V was shortened by 5 bases and J by 5 bases, with 15 bases between the two germline ends. Germline values: CDR1 KGHSH, CDR2 LQKENI. CDR3 DNA sequence: TGTGCCAGCTCATCAGGGAGAATAGGAACTGAAGCTTTCTTT. Protein sequence: CASSSGRIGTEAFF.

The chain combines TRBV5-1 with TRBJ2-2; tentative D call: TRBD1 (5 bases). V shed 0 bases and J shed 2 bases, with 11 bases lying between them. The CDR3 is 16 amino acids. CDR1 SGHRS and CDR2 YFSETQ come from the germline V gene. The CDR3 nucleotides read TGCGCCAGCAGCTTGGGAGTCAGGGTCAACACCGGGGAGCTGTTTTTT. This translates into CASSLGVRVNTGELFF.

As to this clone: Other DNA sequences in this sample translate to the same CDR3. The chain joins TRBV6-1 to TRBJ2-5, with D unclear. Per the germline V gene, CDR1 is MNHNS and CDR2 is SASEGT. Trimming removed 3 bases from V and 5 bases from J, with 7 bases in between. The CDR3 is made up of 12 amino acids. The CDR3 loop reads CASSEIRETQYF. In DNA, the CDR3 is TGTGCCAGCAGTGAGATTCGGGAGACCCAGTACTTC.